The 27 T cell receptor beta chains in this list originate from one sample, sequenced in a study of shared clonotypes between healthy human individuals. TCRdb's table, derived via immunoSEQ multiplex PCR, lists solely in-frame clones and lacks some. The profile shows around 500,000 clones, almost 80% of them singletons. The sequencing sample was made of PBMCs. The receptors here all came from a woman aged 40 to 55 in good health. Some clones in this sample may be carry-over from other donors' samples.

The chain combines TRBV19 with TRBJ1-2; 9 nucleotides match TRBD1. The CDR3 is 16 residues long. Germline loops: CDR1 LNHDA, CDR2 SQIVND (reference sequence). The V segment lost 5 bases and the J segment 5 bases; nucleotides outside the gene matches: 12. The CDR3 reads CASSSTFGTGKYGYTF. As DNA, the CDR3 is TGTGCCAGTAGTTCGACCTTCGGGACAGGGAAATATGGCTACACCTTC. Filled out from reference TRBV19 and TRBJ1-2, the complete variable domain reads DGGITQSPKYLFRKEGQNVTLSCEQNLNHDAMYWYRQDPGQGLRLIYYSQIVNDFQKGDIAEGYSVSREKKESFPLTVTSAQKNPTAFYLCASSSTFGTGKYGYTFGSGTRLTVV.

This chain links TRBV29-1 with TRBJ1-1; D not resolved. The length of the CDR3 is 12 residues. Germline lookup yields CDR1 SQVTM and CDR2 ANQGSEA. Between the trimmed V and J ends, which lost 4 bases and 5 bases, there was a span of 11 bases. CDR3 loop: CSVVEGGTEAFF. CDR3 bases: TGCAGCGTTGTAGAAGGCGGGACTGAAGCTTTCTTT.

The V gene is TRBV6-1, the J gene TRBJ2-7; 9 nucleotides agree with TRBD1. This CDR3 is 14 amino acids long. Germline trimming cut 5 bases from V and 3 bases from J; bases unmatched to any gene: 5. The germline gives CDR1 MNHNS, CDR2 SASEGT. The CDR3 region has the DNA TGTGCCAGCAGTTTAACGGGACAGGGCTACGAGCAGTACTTC. It codes for CASSLTGQGYEQYF.

V and J are TRBV10-2 and TRBJ2-5; D not resolved. V was clipped by 0 bases and J by 5 bases, with 16 bases between them. The CDR3 loop spans 16 amino acids. Germline V lookup: CDR1 WSHSY, CDR2 SAAADI. The CDR3 spells CASSESKTASLETQYF. The CDR3 nucleotides are TGCGCCAGCAGTGAGTCGAAAACGGCAAGTTTGGAGACCCAGTACTTC.

Ten or more counts support this clone. The genes are TRBV10-2 and TRBJ1-3; 8 bases are shared with TRBD1. Trimming cost V 6 bases and J 8 bases; bases outside gene matches: 9. CDR1 is WSHSY and CDR2 is SAAADI in the germline V gene. CDR3 size: 14 residues. CDR3 protein: CASRKGQGWDTIYF. The CDR3 region has the DNA TGCGCCAGCAGGAAAGGACAGGGATGGGACACCATATATTTT.

This clone was counted only a few times. The rearrangement links TRBV7-9 to TRBJ2-5, with 8 bases matching TRBD2. The CDR3 sequence is 16 residues long. The germline V gene has CDR1 SEHNR and CDR2 FQNEAQ (reference sequence). The J segment lost 1 base and the V segment lost 5 bases, leaving 9 bases of the junction unmatched. CDR3 DNA sequence: TGTGCCAGCAGCCGAACAAGTACTAGCGGCCAAGAGACCCAGTACTTC. Translating gives CASSRTSTSGQETQYF.

This chain links TRBV20-1 with TRBJ2-5; D is uncertain. V was cut by 6 bases and J by 5 bases, with 10 bases left in between. Germline V lookup: CDR1 DFQATT, CDR2 SNEGSKA (reference sequence). The CDR3 totals 11 residues. The CDR3 region is CSANHLETQYF. The DNA of the CDR3 is TGCAGTGCGAACCATTTGGAGACCCAGTACTTC.

V usage is TRBV5-4 and J usage is TRBJ2-3, with 9 bases matching TRBD2. The CDR3 covers 12 residues. The trim removed 0 bases at V and 11 bases at J, leaving 1 base unmatched. The germline gives CDR1 SGHNT, CDR2 YYREEE (reference sequence). For the CDR3, the DNA is TGTGCCAGCAGCTTGGTAGCGGGAGAGCAGTATTTT. It specifies CASSLVAGEQYF.

CDR3 sequence reads: CASSKGQSIEAFF. The CDR3 region has the DNA TGTGCCAGTAGCAAAGGACAGTCCATAGAAGCTTTCTTT. The chain links TRBV19 to TRBJ1-1; tentatively, D is TRBD1 (6 bases). Germline V CDR1 and CDR2: LNHDA, SQIVND (reference sequence). Trimming pared 6 bases from V and 8 bases from J, leaving 16 bases between. The CDR3 has 13 residues.

The chain joins TRBV18 to TRBJ1-1; TRBD1 matches 7 bases. The ends lost 4 bases at V and 1 base at J; junction bases unmatched: 3. Germline V gives CDR1 KGHSH, CDR2 LQKENI. The CDR3 has 14 residues. The CDR3 loop reads CASSQRDRNTEAFF. DNA for the CDR3: TGTGCCAGCTCACAGCGGGACAGGAACACTGAAGCTTTCTTT. The full variable domain, completed using reference TRBV18 and TRBJ1-1, is NAGVMQNPRHLVRRRGQEARLRCSPMKGHSHVYWYRQLPEEGLKFMVYLQKENIIDESGMPKERFSAEFPKEGPSILRIQQVVRGDSAAYFCASSQRDRNTEAFFGQGTRLTVV.

The rearrangement uses TRBV5-4 and TRBJ2-2; 16 nucleotides agree with TRBD2. This CDR3 comprises 17 residues. The germline gives CDR1 SGHNT, CDR2 YYREEE (reference sequence). The V gene end was trimmed by 4 bases and the J gene end by 6 bases; junction bases not matched to a gene: 6. CDR3 region: CASSRGLAGGPAGELFF. CDR3 in DNA: TGTGCCAGCAGCCGGGGACTAGCGGGAGGGCCCGCCGGGGAGCTGTTTTTT.

V usage is TRBV28 and J usage is TRBJ2-7; no firm D call. This CDR3 comprises 15 residues. The V gene's germline CDR1 is MDHEN and CDR2 SYDVKM. Trimming shortened V by 3 bases and J by 0 bases, and 12 bases separated the two germline ends. The CDR3 DNA is TGTGCCAGCAGTTTGGAGAGGTCGATCTCCTACGAGCAGTACTTC. This translates into CASSLERSISYEQYF.

The chain couples TRBV6-1 to TRBJ2-7; weak D call: TRBD2 (5 bases). Germline V gives CDR1 MNHNS, CDR2 SASEGT. Between the trimmed V and J ends, which lost 5 bases and 3 bases, there was a span of 14 bases. The CDR3 length is 14 residues. The CDR3 loop is CASSFRDGNYEQYF. CDR3 nucleotide sequence: TGTGCCAGCAGTTTCCGGGATGGGAACTACGAGCAGTACTTC.

Turning to this clone: One base away lies a much larger clone, so this may be a sequencing read error. The genes are TRBV30 and TRBJ2-5; possible D gene TRBD1, 6 bases. Germline assignment: CDR1 GTSNPN and CDR2 SVGIG (reference sequence). The CDR3 extends over 13 amino acids. V was trimmed by 0 bases and J by 1 base, leaving 6 bases between them. The CDR3 bases are TGTGCCTGGAGTGTGGACAGCCAAGAGACCCAGTACTTC. Translated, it gives CAWSVDSQETQYF.

This clone was seen just once. This chain connects TRBV10-3 to TRBJ2-7; D ambiguous. V was shortened by 6 bases and J by 6 bases, with 15 bases between the two germline ends. CDR3 length: 13 residues. CDR1 is ENHRY and CDR2 is SYGVKD in the germline V gene. The CDR3 DNA reads TGTGCCATCAGCTCAGAACCCTTGACCGAGCAGTACTTC. This gives the protein CAISSEPLTEQYF.

This sequence joins TRBV7-2 and TRBJ1-1, with D possibly being TRBD1 (6 bases). The CDR3 length is 13 residues. Trimming removed 4 bases at V and 7 bases at J, with 13 bases between. CDR1 and CDR2 (germline): SGHTA, FQGNSA. In DNA form, the CDR3 reads TGTGCCAGCAGCTCCGACAGGAGACGTGAAGCTTTCTTT. Protein product: CASSSDRRREAFF.

A remark on this clone: The sample holds other DNA sequences that translate to the same CDR3. The chain is built from TRBV28 and TRBJ1-2; 8 bases are shared with TRBD1. V dropped 2 bases and J dropped 3; count of bases not matched to a gene: 2. CDR1 and CDR2 (germline): MDHEN, SYDVKM. This CDR3 has 14 amino acids. The CDR3 is CASSLGQGYYGYTF. CDR3 nucleotides: TGTGCCAGCAGTTTAGGACAGGGCTACTATGGCTACACCTTC.

The V gene is TRBV7-2, the J gene TRBJ1-2; D gene unclear. The V end lost 5 bases, the J end lost 6 bases, and 16 bases lay between the germline ends. CDR1 is SGHTA, CDR2 FQGNSA, per germline. This CDR3 contains 14 residues. The CDR3 region has the DNA TGTGCCAGCAGCCCGGTGACAACACCGGATGGCTACACCTTC. This translates into CASSPVTTPDGYTF.

The rearrangement links TRBV29-1 to TRBJ2-7; D perhaps matches TRBD2 (6 bases). This CDR3 has 12 amino acids. Germline CDR1 reads SQVTM; CDR2 reads ANQGSEA. Trimming took off 3 bases at V and 3 bases at J, with 9 bases between the two ends. The CDR3 region is CSVEGRNYEQYF. CDR3 nucleotide sequence: TGCAGCGTTGAGGGGAGGAACTACGAGCAGTACTTC.

This chain connects TRBV10-3 to TRBJ1-6; 9 nucleotides agree with TRBD1. In germline, CDR1 is ENHRY, CDR2 SYGVKD. V was pared by 10 bases and J by 3 bases, with 10 bases of the junction left unmatched. The CDR3 contains 16 residues. CDR3 sequence (DNA): TGTGCCACCGCCGTACCGGGACAGGGCTATAATTCACCCCTCCACTTT. Its translation: CATAVPGQGYNSPLHF.

CDR3 residues: CASSLDFTTGELFF. CDR3 bases: TGTGCCAGCAGCTTAGATTTCACCACCGGGGAGCTGTTTTTT. This chain joins TRBV7-2 and TRBJ2-2; D not resolved. The CDR3 spans 14 residues. Deletions cut 1 base from V and 4 bases from J, with 7 bases between. CDR1 and CDR2 (germline): SGHTA, FQGNSA.

This clone was counted many times. This chain connects TRBV28 to TRBJ2-1; D is unclear. Germline V gives CDR1 MDHEN, CDR2 SYDVKM. This CDR3 has 10 residues. The V end was cut by 3 bases, the J end by 10 bases, with 4 bases between. This CDR3 reads CASSFREQFF. DNA for the CDR3: TGTGCCAGCAGTTTCAGGGAGCAGTTCTTC.

The rearrangement joins TRBV2 to TRBJ2-2; 11 bases fit TRBD2. The CDR3 is 15 amino acids. With V trimmed by 6 bases and J by 6 bases, 6 bases remained unmatched. The germline V gene has CDR1 SNHLY and CDR2 FYNNEI. CDR3 sequence reads: CASRRLAGKAGELFF. CDR3 bases: TGTGCCAGCAGGCGACTAGCGGGAAAGGCCGGGGAGCTGTTTTTT.

This chain uses TRBV5-1 with TRBJ2-6; D is uncertain. From germline, CDR1 is SGHRS and CDR2 YFSETQ. This CDR3 has 15 residues. V lost 0 bases and J lost 4, with 8 bases in between. The CDR3 spells CASSLDGSGANVLTF. In DNA, the CDR3 is TGCGCCAGCAGCTTGGATGGGTCCGGGGCCAACGTCCTGACTTTC.

The chain links TRBV25-1 to TRBJ2-7; weak D call: TRBD1 (5 bases). CDR3 length: 16 amino acids. Trimming shortened V by 3 bases and J by 3 bases, and 18 bases separated the two germline ends. Germline V gene lookup returns CDR1 MGHDK and CDR2 SYGVNS. The CDR3 sequence: CASSEFHRDRDYEQYF. The CDR3 DNA reads as TGTGCCAGCAGTGAGTTTCACCGAGACAGAGACTACGAGCAGTACTTC.

The J gene is TRBJ2-1, the V gene TRBV29-1; 10 bases are shared with TRBD2. Germline V gives CDR1 SQVTM, CDR2 ANQGSEA. The CDR3 has 14 amino acids. Germline trimming cut 6 bases from V and 6 bases from J; bases unmatched to any gene: 8. The CDR3 reads CSVAGTSEGNEQFF. The CDR3 DNA follows: TGCAGCGTCGCCGGGACTAGCGAAGGCAATGAGCAGTTCTTC.

V is TRBV27 and J is TRBJ2-7; TRBD2 matches at 9 bases. CDR3 length: 18 residues. The ends lost 6 bases at V and 1 base at J; junction bases unmatched: 16. Germline values: CDR1 MNHEY, CDR2 SMNVEV (reference sequence). The chain's CDR3 is CASRSRAVAREGSYEQYF. Here the CDR3 DNA reads TGTGCCAGCAGATCCCGTGCGGTTGCGCGGGAGGGATCCTACGAGCAGTACTTC.